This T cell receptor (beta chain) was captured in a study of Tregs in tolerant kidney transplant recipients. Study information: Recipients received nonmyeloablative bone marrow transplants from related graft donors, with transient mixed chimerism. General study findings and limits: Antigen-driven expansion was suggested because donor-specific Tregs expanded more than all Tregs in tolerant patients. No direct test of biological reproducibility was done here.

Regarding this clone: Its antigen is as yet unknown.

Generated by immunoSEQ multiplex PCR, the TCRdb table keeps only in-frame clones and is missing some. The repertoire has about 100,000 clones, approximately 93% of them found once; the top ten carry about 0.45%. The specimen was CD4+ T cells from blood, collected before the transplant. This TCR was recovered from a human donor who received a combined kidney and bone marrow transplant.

This chain's CDR3 is CASRGLADSYEQYF. CDR3 in DNA: TGCGCCAGCAGAGGCCTAGCTGACTCCTACGAGCAGTACTTC. This sequence joins TRBV5-1 and TRBJ2-7, with D possibly being TRBD2 (5 bases). Germline CDR1 is SGHRS and CDR2 is YFSETQ. V was shortened by 5 bases and J by 0 bases, with 12 bases between the two germline ends. The CDR3 runs to 14 residues.